This T cell receptor beta chain was recovered during a study of radiotherapy plus CTLA-4 blockade in lung cancer. The overall study: Objective responses were documented in 15% to 20% of patients, with disease control in just over 30%. Study results and caveats: In blood, tumor-derived TCR clones expanded after radiotherapy plus ipilimumab. Increased serum interferon-beta after radiation also reportedly predicted response strongly.

As to this clone: Its antigen is currently unknown.

The CDR3 length is 14 residues. Germline loops: CDR1 MDHEN, CDR2 SYDVKM. With V trimmed by 6 bases and J by 5 bases, 3 bases remained unmatched. Profiling relied on immunoSEQ multiplex PCR, and the TCRdb table lists in-frame clones only, not all of them. The sample holds approximately 90,000 clones, 83% seen once. This chain connects TRBV28 to TRBJ2-7; 14 bases map to TRBD2. This TCR derives from a human donor with non-small cell lung cancer who had stable disease on radiotherapy plus ipilimumab. Here the sequenced sample was peripheral blood, taken from a patient treated with radiotherapy plus ipilimumab. CDR3 loop: CASRTSGRAHEQYF. CDR3 bases: TGTGCCAGCAGGACTAGCGGGAGGGCCCACGAGCAGTACTTC.